A selection of T cell receptor beta chains follows, all from one sample in a study of early T cells in non-severe SARS-CoV-2 infection. TCRdb redid the calling of the 5' RACE reads with MiXCR, one entry per CDR3 protein. The sample records 98,000 or so distinct CDR3 sequences, roughly 9.6% being singletons. Sequences were obtained from whole blood. The source is an adult who was a healthcare worker with PCR-confirmed SARS-CoV-2 infection or an uninfected control (not recorded which). Both conserved end residues are part of each CDR3. The D gene is left open where the match is weak. A row's size may be missing; if present it is once, few, many or a size class.

V gene	J gene	D gene	clone size	CDR3 protein	CDR3 DNA
TRBV2	TRBJ1-4	NA	many	CASRGTATNEKLFF	TGTGCCAGCAGAGGGACCGCAACTAATGAAAAACTGTTTTTT
TRBV20-1	TRBJ1-1	NA	few	CSAPQVRVNTEAFF	TGCAGTGCCCCCCAAGTGCGAGTGAACACTGAAGCTTTCTTT
TRBV27	TRBJ2-7	NA	many	CASSPTRTTYEQYF	TGTGCCAGCAGTCCGACGCGGACAACCTACGAGCAGTACTTC
TRBV20-1	TRBJ1-3	NA	many	CSAVYSGNTIYF	TGCAGTGCCGTATACTCTGGAAACACCATATATTTT
TRBV6-2/TRBV6-3	TRBJ2-7	TRBD1	NA	CATGQGAREQYF	TGTGCCACGGGACAGGGGGCGCGGGAGCAGTACTTC
TRBV20-1	TRBJ1-2	NA	few	CSARHRAEYGYTF	TGCAGTGCTAGGCACAGGGCGGAGTATGGCTACACCTTC
TRBV10-1	TRBJ2-2	TRBD2	many	CASSETSGKVELFF	TGCGCCAGCAGTGAAACTAGCGGGAAGGTGGAGCTGTTTTTT
TRBV28	TRBJ2-7	NA	NA	CASKATGDRSYEQYF	TGTGCCAGCAAAGCCACGGGGGACAGATCCTACGAGCAGTACTTC
TRBV29-1	TRBJ1-2	TRBD1	NA	CSVEEFVDRGYGYTF	TGCAGCGTTGAAGAATTTGTGGACAGGGGTTATGGCTACACCTTC
TRBV5-1	TRBJ2-4	TRBD1	NA	CASSPDRGRADIQYF	TGCGCCAGCAGCCCCGACAGGGGGAGGGCGGACATTCAGTACTTC
TRBV6-5	TRBJ2-3	TRBD2	many	CASSWISGGMNTQYF	TGTGCCAGCAGTTGGATTAGCGGGGGGATGAATACGCAGTATTTT
TRBV12-3/TRBV12-4	TRBJ2-3	TRBD1	many	CASSFSETGADTQYF	TGTGCCAGCAGTTTTTCCGAAACAGGGGCAGATACGCAGTATTTT
TRBV20-1	TRBJ1-2	NA	few	CSAISGVNYGYTF	TGCAGTGCCATATCTGGGGTTAACTATGGCTACACCTTC
TRBV12-3/TRBV12-4	TRBJ1-2	NA	many	CASSPPSGRDGYTF	TGTGCCAGCAGCCCCCCCAGCGGACGAGATGGCTACACCTTC
TRBV5-1	TRBJ2-2	NA	few	CASSYQPNTGELFF	TGCGCCAGCAGCTATCAGCCGAACACCGGGGAGCTGTTTTTT
TRBV29-1	TRBJ1-4	NA	few	CSVALMGEKLFF	TGCAGCGTTGCGCTCATGGGGGAAAAACTGTTTTTT
TRBV6-6	TRBJ2-1	TRBD2	few	CASRAGVAGNEQFF	TGTGCCAGCAGGGCGGGAGTAGCTGGAAATGAGCAGTTCTTC
TRBV20-1	TRBJ2-7	NA	few	CSARETGGRSSYEQYF	TGCAGTGCTAGAGAGACCGGGGGCCGAAGCTCCTACGAGCAGTACTTC
TRBV5-1	TRBJ1-1	NA	few	CASSLRFANTEAFF	TGCGCCAGCAGCTTGAGATTTGCGAACACTGAAGCTTTCTTT
TRBV6-5	TRBJ1-5	TRBD1	many	CASSLTGGANQPQHF	TGTGCCAGCAGTTTGACAGGGGGCGCAAATCAGCCCCAGCATTTT
TRBV29-1	TRBJ2-1	TRBD2	NA	CSLQLAAHNEQFF	TGCAGCTTACAGCTAGCGGCCCACAATGAGCAGTTCTTC
TRBV7-8	TRBJ2-5	NA	few	CASSLLGNRQETQYF	TGTGCCAGCAGCTTATTGGGGAACCGCCAAGAGACCCAGTACTTC
TRBV6-5	TRBJ1-3	NA	NA	CASSWTVSGNTIYF	TGTGCCAGCAGCTGGACAGTCTCTGGAAACACCATATATTTT
TRBV20-1	TRBJ2-1	NA	few	CSAPRGDEQFF	TGCAGTGCCCCCAGGGGCGATGAGCAGTTCTTC
TRBV29-1	TRBJ1-1	TRBD1	NA	CSGRHRGSTEAFF	TGCAGCGGCCGACACAGGGGGAGCACTGAAGCTTTCTTT
TRBV24-1	TRBJ1-5	NA	many	CATSGWESNQPQHF	TGTGCCACCAGTGGCTGGGAAAGCAATCAGCCCCAGCATTTT
TRBV6-5	TRBJ2-1	NA	NA	CASSSGTSGDEQFF	TGTGCCAGCAGTTCGGGGACATCTGGGGATGAGCAGTTCTTC
TRBV6-5	TRBJ2-2	NA	few	CASSYGRKNTGELFF	TGTGCCAGCAGTTATGGACGAAAGAACACCGGGGAGCTGTTTTTT
TRBV7-2	TRBJ2-7	TRBD2	many	CASSPRAGLAGYQNSYEQYF	TGTGCCAGCAGCCCACGGGCGGGACTAGCGGGGTACCAGAACTCCTACGAGCAGTACTTC
TRBV29-1	TRBJ1-1	TRBD1	once	CSVAQGTNTEAFF	TGCAGCGTGGCACAGGGGACGAACACTGAAGCTTTCTTT
TRBV20-1	TRBJ1-5	NA	NA	CSAGPGRYSNQPQHF	TGCAGTGCTGGCCCGGGACGGTATAGCAATCAGCCCCAGCATTTT
TRBV5-1	TRBJ1-1	TRBD1	NA	CASSFGDRGYTEAFF	TGCGCCAGCAGCTTCGGGGACAGGGGTTACACTGAAGCTTTCTTT
TRBV5-4	TRBJ2-3	NA	many	CASSSPHGHTDTQYF	TGTGCCAGCAGCAGCCCTCACGGACACACAGATACGCAGTATTTT
TRBV7-8	TRBJ2-7	NA	many	CASSFRGQGSYEQYF	TGTGCCAGCAGCTTCCGGGGGCAAGGCAGCTACGAGCAGTACTTC
TRBV4-1	TRBJ1-3	NA	many	CASSQAKSSSGNTIYF	TGCGCCAGCAGCCAAGCCAAATCGAGCTCTGGAAACACCATATATTTT
TRBV1	TRBJ2-5	NA	few	CTSSQAGRAWRQETQYF	TGCACCAGCAGCCAAGCCGGTCGGGCGTGGCGACAAGAGACCCAGTACTTC
TRBV10-3	TRBJ1-1	NA	NA	CAISESGTGNTEAFF	TGTGCCATCAGTGAGTCGGGGACGGGGAACACTGAAGCTTTCTTT
TRBV7-2	TRBJ1-1	TRBD1	few	CASSLEQLGTGMNTEAFF	TGTGCCAGCAGCTTAGAGCAATTAGGGACAGGCATGAACACTGAAGCTTTCTTT
TRBV29-1	TRBJ1-4	NA	many	CSVWSPNEKLFF	TGCAGCGTCTGGAGCCCCAATGAAAAACTGTTTTTT
TRBV27	TRBJ2-4	NA	many	CASSLSYIGRSKNIQYF	TGTGCCAGCAGTTTATCTTACATAGGAAGATCCAAAAACATTCAGTACTTC
TRBV5-1	TRBJ2-7	NA	few	CASSFSRDPRGEQYF	TGCGCCAGCAGCTTTAGTCGGGATCCGAGGGGCGAGCAGTACTTC
TRBV28	TRBJ2-7	NA	many	CASSLSGPTFREQYF	TGTGCCAGCAGTTTAAGCGGCCCGACCTTCCGCGAGCAGTACTTC
TRBV5-4	TRBJ2-3	NA	few	CASSPWGGGSLTDTQYF	TGTGCCAGCAGCCCCTGGGGGGGCGGGAGCCTCACAGATACGCAGTATTTT
TRBV2	TRBJ2-7	NA	NA	CASRGDSSEQYF	TGTGCCAGCAGAGGGGACTCGTCCGAGCAGTACTTC
TRBV11-2	TRBJ1-1	NA	NA	CASSSARDGNTEAFF	TGTGCCAGCAGCTCAGCCAGGGACGGGAACACTGAAGCTTTCTTT
TRBV7-8	TRBJ2-1	NA	many	CASSLTLQDNEQFF	TGTGCCAGCAGCCTTACTCTACAGGACAATGAGCAGTTCTTC
TRBV29-1	TRBJ2-3	NA	NA	CSVEGRLTDTQYF	TGCAGCGTTGAAGGCAGACTCACAGATACGCAGTATTTT
TRBV7-2	TRBJ2-5	NA	many	CASSLLGSGLQETQYF	TGTGCCAGCAGCCTGTTGGGATCAGGCCTTCAAGAGACCCAGTACTTC
TRBV11-2	TRBJ2-1	TRBD2	few	CASFDGRANEQFF	TGTGCCAGCTTTGACGGGAGGGCGAATGAGCAGTTCTTC